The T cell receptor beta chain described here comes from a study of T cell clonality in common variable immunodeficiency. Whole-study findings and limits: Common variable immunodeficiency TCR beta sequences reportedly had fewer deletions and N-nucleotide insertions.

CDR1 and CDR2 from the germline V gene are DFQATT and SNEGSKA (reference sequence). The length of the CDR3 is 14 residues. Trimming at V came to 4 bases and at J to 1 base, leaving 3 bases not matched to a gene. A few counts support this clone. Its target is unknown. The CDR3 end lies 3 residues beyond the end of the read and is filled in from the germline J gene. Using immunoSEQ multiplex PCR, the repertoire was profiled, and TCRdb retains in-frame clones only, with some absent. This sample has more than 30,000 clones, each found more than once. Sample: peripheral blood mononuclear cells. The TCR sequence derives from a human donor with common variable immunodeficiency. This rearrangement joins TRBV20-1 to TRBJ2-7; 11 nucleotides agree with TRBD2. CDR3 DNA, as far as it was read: TGCAGTGCTATCCGGACTAGCGGGTCCTACGAG. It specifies CSAIRTSGSYE. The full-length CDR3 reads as CSAIRTSGSYEQYF.